This entry describes one T cell receptor (beta chain). Its antigen is not yet known. The run used a NextSeq 550. The Human TCR Profiling Kit (MiLaboratory) was used to prepare UMI-labeled 5' RACE TRB cDNA libraries. cDNA synthesis used the entire amount of extracted RNA, and PCR amplification then used the entire amount of cDNA produced. Libraries were prepared in parallel with an identical number of PCR cycles. As for how the authors treated the data: With a requirement of at least two reads per UMI, MIGEC and MiXCR extracted about 50,000 +/- 10,000 unique UMI-labeled TRB cDNA molecules per library. Each library averaged about 40,000 +/- 10,000 functional in-frame TRB CDR3 nucleotide clonotypes without stop codons. After each sample was downsampled to 5000 UMI-labeled TRB molecules, VDJtools was used to calculate diversity metrics such as normalized Shannon-Wiener and Chao1. Clonotype-size-weighted physicochemical properties of the central five CDR3 residues (interaction energy, strength, volume and Kidera factor 4) were computed in VDJtools. TCRdb reprocessed the reads and lists each CDR3 protein sequence as a single entry, with no DNA. TCRdb assigned the V and J calls; the authors' analysis was not used. The sample's table lists a count of some 54,000 distinct CDR3 sequences. In total, the top ten clones hold less than 0.65% of the sample.

CDR1 and CDR2 are drawn from the germline V gene (reference sequence): DFQATT, SNEGSKA. Including the terminal cysteine and phenylalanine, the CDR3 comprises 12 residues. The nucleotide record is missing. For each CD8+ T cell subset, flow sorting was done in triplicate, and roughly 320,000 cells per subset went directly into RLT lysis buffer. Naive CD8+ T cells were defined stringently as CD45RO-CCR7+CD27+CD95- to exclude memory contaminants. Standard density gradient centrifugation was used to isolate peripheral blood mononuclear cells from buffy coats. A FACSAria III was used to flow-sort naive CD8+ T cells into CXCR3-negative and CXCR3-positive populations. An RNeasy Mini Kit was used to extract total RNA from the sorted cells. The data stem from a study of CXCR3-negative and CXCR3-positive naive CD8 T cells (dated by TCRdb to about 2019). About the study as a whole: In total, approximately 130 million TRB reads were obtained, corresponding to roughly 1.5 +/- 0.3 million reads per library. For the TRBV-TRBJ cluster analysis, the naive subsets came from 5 donors, while the memory cells came from 3 donors. Data from some twelve donors, pooled across two independent experiments, went into the diversity and physicochemical repertoire analyses.

Overall results and qualifications from the work: Compared with CXCR3-negative naive cells, CXCR3-positive naive cells had TRB CDR3s with higher hydrophobicity (lower Kidera factor 4), lower energy, and higher strength and volume indices. Because surface CD5, which is linked to self-reactivity in mice, was comparable between the naive subsets, TCR interaction strength was also inferred from TRB CDR3 physicochemical properties. Similar TRBV-TRBJ usage was shown by naive CXCR3-negative and CXCR3-positive cells from the same donor, whereas distinct patterns were shown by memory cells. Repertoire diversity was comparably high in both naive subsets but much lower in memory CD8+ T cells. Because CXCR3 expression was partially decreased after cryopreservation, freshly isolated PBMCs were used for most assays.

The source material was naive CXCR3+ CD8+ T cells from blood. The cell subset or site label for this specimen denotes: CD45RO-CCR7+CD27+CD95- naive CD8+ T cells expressing CXCR3 (TNR3+). Recombination joined TRBV20-1 with TRBJ2-7; the D call from TCRdb, TRBD1, cannot be confirmed without DNA. The TCR originated in a human donor in good health. Some clones in this sample may be carry-over from other donors' samples. The CDR3 corresponds to CSAPGDPYEQYF.